The T cell receptor beta chain under discussion was sequenced for a study of T cells in localized non-small cell lung cancer (dated by TCRdb to 2018 to 2021). About the study as a whole: The study examined T cell repertoires in 236 patients with early-stage NSCLC and compared tumors with uninvolved tumor-adjacent lungs. The mean age of the NSCLC patients was 50 to 85 years, with 120 to 150 men and 95 to 110 women. The cohort comprised some 220 treatment-naïve NSCLC patients with resected, localized lung tumors. The paper as a whole reports these results and caveats: Uninvolved tumor-adjacent lung showed the highest T cell clonality, higher than tumor, which suggests more focused antigenic responses in the adjacent lung. Because the study design was exploratory, TCR variables were selected using unadjusted p-values without false-discovery rate correction. Higher T cell density in blood was associated with longer overall survival, whereas higher clonality in adjacent lung was associated with shorter survival. Of the top 100 tumor clones, a median of 57 were detected in paired uninvolved adjacent lung; under 30 were also among that lung's top 100. Because multi-region tumor sequencing was not done, intratumor heterogeneity could not be ruled out.

Trimming costs V 5 bases and J 4 bases, and their ends lie 17 bases apart. Reading the germline V gene gives CDR1 SGDLS and CDR2 YYNGEE. Including cysteine and phenylalanine, the CDR3 has 15 amino acids. The sequence is cut down to CDR3 DNA, 45 bases in frame from base 1. TCR beta CDR3 regions were sequenced from DNA using the immunoSEQ Assay. From the authors' description of their analysis: To compute T cell density, TCR beta template counts were normalized to usable DNA, which was estimated by amplifying housekeeping genes. Using the preseqR package, richness was estimated by extrapolating to 120,000 templates for tissue samples and 400,000 templates for PBMC samples. Clonality was defined by subtracting Pielou's evenness from one. To identify tissue-enriched TCRs, differential abundance testing was run on productive amino-acid clonotypes with a minimum total count of 5 and an alpha of 0.1. The Jaccard Index and the Morisita Overlap Index were used to measure how much the repertoires overlapped between compartments. GLIPH grouped TCR beta CDR3s together with public tetramer-defined viral CDR3s, and a viral motif had to include at least three viral sequences and also show V-gene enrichment. This immuneACCESS table, as held by TCRdb, lists in-frame sequences with V and J called but not all clones. Of the missing ones, under half trace to an unresolved V gene in checked studies; the others have no known cause. V and J calls and clone size come straight from that table; D and trimming were deduced from the DNA. The sample table records around 2,500 clones; about 30% of these occur just once. The top ten clones comprise around 15% of the sample.

Within its sample, this clone is medium-sized (0.01 to 0.1%). No cognate antigen has been identified for it. Base-call qualities are not available, and no considerably larger clone is one nucleotide away. At diagnosis, tumor, uninvolved tumor-adjacent lung and peripheral blood were collected and then preserved as a mix of FFPE and fresh-frozen material. This clonotype was sampled from a male donor older than 55 with stage III squamous cell lung carcinoma. The sequence links TRBV9 to TRBJ2-3; TRBD1 is possibly the D segment (5 matching bases). This sample comprised lung tumor tissue, obtained before any cancer treatment. The bases are TGTGCCAGCAGACTGGGGCTTGGTATTTCAGATACGCAGTATTTT. This translates into CASRLGLGISDTQYF.